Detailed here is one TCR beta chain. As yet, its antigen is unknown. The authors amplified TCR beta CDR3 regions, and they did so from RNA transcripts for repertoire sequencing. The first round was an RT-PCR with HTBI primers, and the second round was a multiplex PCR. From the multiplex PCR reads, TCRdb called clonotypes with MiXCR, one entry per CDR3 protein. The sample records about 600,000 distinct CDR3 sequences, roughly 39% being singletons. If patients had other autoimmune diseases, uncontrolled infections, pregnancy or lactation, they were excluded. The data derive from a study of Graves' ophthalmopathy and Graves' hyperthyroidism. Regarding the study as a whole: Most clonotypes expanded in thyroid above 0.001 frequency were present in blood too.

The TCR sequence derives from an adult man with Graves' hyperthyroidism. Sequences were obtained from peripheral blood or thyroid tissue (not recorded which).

CDR3 amino acids: CASLLGQGDHEQYF. The CDR3 DNA reads TGTGCCAGCCTCCTAGGACAGGGGGACCACGAGCAGTACTTC. V is TRBV7-8 and J is TRBJ2-7; 10 bases agree with TRBD1. The CDR3 is 14 amino acids. V trimming: 8 bases; J trimming: 5 bases; junction bases outside the gene matches: 9. Per germline, CDR1 SGHVS and CDR2 FQNEAQ.